The rows below give T cell receptor beta chains drawn from one sample of a study of shared clonotypes between healthy human individuals. Sequenced by immunoSEQ multiplex PCR; TCRdb stores in-frame clones only, minus some. The table lists hundreds of thousands of clones, about 92% of them singletons. The sequenced sample consisted of naive CD8+ T cells sorted from blood. Every receptor here comes from a man between 25 and 39 years old in good health. CDR3s leave out the opening cysteine and the closing phenylalanine or tryptophan. Each record gives: V gene, J gene, CDR3 protein.

V gene: TRBV5-6
J gene: TRBJ1-2
CDR3 protein: ASSPLPSQGAWGYT

V gene: TRBV7-7
J gene: TRBJ2-2
CDR3 protein: ASSPGLAGVTGELF

V gene: TRBV15
J gene: TRBJ2-3
CDR3 protein: ATSEGLAGGLDTQY

V gene: TRBV2
J gene: .
CDR3 protein: ATQGGRLPYEQY

V gene: TRBV2
J gene: TRBJ2-7
CDR3 protein: ATTLVRGSTYEQY

V gene: TRBV5-5
J gene: TRBJ1-1
CDR3 protein: ASSLADWAVSTEAF

V gene: TRBV4-3
J gene: TRBJ1-1
CDR3 protein: ASSQVNEGDTEAF

V gene: TRBV5-1
J gene: TRBJ1-5
CDR3 protein: ASSLEPGTGGNQPQH

V gene: TRBV15
J gene: TRBJ2-2
CDR3 protein: ATSRDRGGGGELF

V gene: TRBV6-1
J gene: TRBJ1-2
CDR3 protein: ASSEAPGHYGYT

V gene: TRBV5-4
J gene: TRBJ2-7
CDR3 protein: ASSLGQLSYEQY

V gene: TRBV19
J gene: TRBJ2-3
CDR3 protein: ASSMTTDTQY

V gene: TRBV7-9
J gene: TRBJ2-5
CDR3 protein: ASGGTGVETQY

V gene: TRBV5-5
J gene: TRBJ2-7
CDR3 protein: ASSPAGVRAYEQY

V gene: TRBV7-6
J gene: TRBJ2-1
CDR3 protein: ASSISRSSYNEQF

V gene: TRBV27
J gene: TRBJ1-5
CDR3 protein: ASSLYSRQPQH

V gene: TRBV9
J gene: TRBJ1-2
CDR3 protein: ASSVGERRGTGA

V gene: TRBV7-9
J gene: TRBJ2-1
CDR3 protein: ASSLEQAPHNEQF

V gene: TRBV7-2
J gene: TRBJ2-2
CDR3 protein: ASSLNRNTGELF

V gene: TRBV13
J gene: TRBJ1-1
CDR3 protein: ASRYTGEAF

V gene: TRBV11-2
J gene: TRBJ2-2
CDR3 protein: ASSKDWNTGELF

V gene: TRBV9
J gene: TRBJ2-3
CDR3 protein: ASSFAGTSTDTQY

V gene: TRBV16
J gene: TRBJ2-3
CDR3 protein: ASSQSGGPTLTRTDTQY

V gene: TRBV7-2
J gene: TRBJ2-1
CDR3 protein: ASSLGQGTYNEQF

V gene: TRBV13
J gene: TRBJ2-1
CDR3 protein: ASSLLSGRGEQF

V gene: TRBV4-3
J gene: TRBJ2-1
CDR3 protein: ASSQDMPKDRPLVYEQF

V gene: TRBV7-9
J gene: TRBJ1-4
CDR3 protein: ASSSRRPEDVNEKLF

V gene: TRBV15
J gene: TRBJ2-2
CDR3 protein: ATSIWTGELF

V gene: TRBV7-9
J gene: TRBJ2-7
CDR3 protein: ASSSRSDLDYEQY